This T cell receptor (beta chain) emerged from a study of T cells in Graves' hyperthyroidism and ophthalmopathy. The study's findings and limits: Most thyroid clonotypes expanded above 0.001 appeared in blood too.

V lost 3 bases and J lost 2, with 14 bases in between. Germline V CDR1 and CDR2: MGHDK, SYGVNS. The CDR3 extends over 15 amino acids. Concerning this clonotype itself: The antigen is unknown.

TCR beta CDR3 region amplification was performed from RNA transcripts. Carried out on the TCR CDR3, a first-round RT-PCR used the HTBI primer set. Via MiXCR, TCRdb re-called the multiplex PCR reads, giving one row per CDR3 protein. The table has 550,000 to 600,000 distinct CDR3 sequences, around 45% seen once. The source is an adult woman with Graves' disease, either hyperthyroidism or ophthalmopathy (not recorded which). The sample was peripheral blood or thyroid tissue (not recorded which). The V gene is TRBV25-1, the J gene TRBJ2-7; a weak D match, TRBD1 (5 bases). CDR3 amino acids: CASSDTQGRAYEQYF. The CDR3 nucleotides read TGTGCCAGCAGTGACACCCAGGGTAGGGCCTACGAGCAGTACTTC.